This T cell receptor beta chain came from a study of regulatory T cells in long-lasting Graves disease. This clonotype was seen many times. Time point here: newly diagnosed GD, antithyroid drugs for less than 3 months. The TCR library was made from RNA that had been extracted from PBMCs in TRIzol. The TCR beta library used iRepertoire HTBI primers with Arm-PCR amplification of CDR3. TCRdb recomputed calls from the multiplex PCR reads with MiXCR, one row per CDR3 protein. Of over 200,000 distinct CDR3 sequences listed, around 16% were seen once; the top ten hold roughly 23%. Germline CDR1 and CDR2: SEHNR and FQNEAQ (reference sequence). Trimming left V 7 bases short and J 0 bases short, with 10 bases between. The CDR3 runs to 14 residues.

The source was peripheral blood mononuclear cells (PBMCs), collected at new diagnosis, from a patient treated with antithyroid drugs. V is TRBV7-9 and J is TRBJ1-5; D is uncertain. The sequence came from a female donor with Graves disease. DNA for the CDR3: TGTGCCAGCACTACGCATAATAGCAATCAGCCCCAGCATTTT. Translation gives CASTTHNSNQPQHF.